This paragraph covers one TCR beta chain sequence. Its cognate antigen is unknown. Amplification used 60 Vbeta primers and 13 Jbeta primers. Method: immunoSEQ multiplex PCR; TCRdb's copy keeps in-frame clones and lacks some. Of 90,000 to 150,000 clones detected, about 70% appear once; the ten largest clones hold approximately 2%. This record comes from a study of cytomegalovirus exposure and HLA in healthy donors. V dropped 4 bases and J dropped 3; count of bases not matched to a gene: 5. Germline values: CDR1 LNHDA, CDR2 SQIVND (reference sequence). This CDR3 is built from 14 residues. The study's findings and limits: Later analysis identified several of the most significant clusters that appeared linked to common viral pathogens. Indistinguishable V segments such as TRBV6-2 and TRBV6-3 were excluded.

The sequenced sample was PBMCs. The clonotype originates from a human donor in good health. The gene calls are TRBV19 and TRBJ2-5, with 7 nucleotides matching TRBD1. The CDR3 coding sequence is TGTGCCAGTAGTAAATTGGACAGGAAAGAGACCCAGTACTTC. Its translation: CASSKLDRKETQYF.